This T cell receptor beta chain is drawn from a study of blood T cells in healthy people across ages. A second PCR of about 6 to 11 cycles used a sample-barcoded 5' primer and a J-beta primer mix. TCRdb re-analysed the 5' RACE reads in MiXCR, keeping a single row per CDR3 protein. The data contain roughly 1 million distinct CDR3 sequences, around 25% of them singletons. This same sample was also part of a study on T cells of mothers and their children.

The sample taken for sequencing was blood. The sequence was collected from a girl aged 2 to 10 in good health.

The CDR3 spells CSASQGRGLNEQYF. Here the CDR3 DNA reads TGCAGTGCTAGTCAGGGCAGGGGGCTCAACGAGCAGTACTTC. The gene calls are TRBV20-1 and TRBJ2-7, with 8 bases aligning to TRBD1. Germline V gene sequence: CDR1 DFQATT, CDR2 SNEGSKA (reference sequence). V lost 3 bases, J lost 5 bases, and 9 bases stayed unmatched. The CDR3 is 14 amino acids.